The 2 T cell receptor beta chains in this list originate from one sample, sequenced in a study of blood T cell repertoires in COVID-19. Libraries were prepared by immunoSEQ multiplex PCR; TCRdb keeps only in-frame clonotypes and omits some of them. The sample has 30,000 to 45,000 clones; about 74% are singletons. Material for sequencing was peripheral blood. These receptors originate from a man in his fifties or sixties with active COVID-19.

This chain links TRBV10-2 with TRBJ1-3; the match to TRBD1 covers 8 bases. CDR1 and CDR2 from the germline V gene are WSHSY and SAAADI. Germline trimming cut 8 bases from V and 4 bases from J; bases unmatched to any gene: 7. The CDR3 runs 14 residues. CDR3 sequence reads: CASSRGQDGNTIYF. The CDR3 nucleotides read TGCGCCAGCTCTCGGGGACAGGACGGAAACACCATATATTTT.

CDR3 region: CASSPGQGHQPQHF. The CDR3 DNA reads as TGTGCCAGCTCACCAGGGCAGGGCCATCAGCCCCAGCATTTT. This chain joins TRBV18 and TRBJ1-5, with D perhaps TRBD1 (5 bases). Per germline, CDR1 KGHSH and CDR2 LQKENI. CDR3 length equals 14 residues. Trimming took off 2 bases at V and 5 bases at J, with 10 bases between the two ends.